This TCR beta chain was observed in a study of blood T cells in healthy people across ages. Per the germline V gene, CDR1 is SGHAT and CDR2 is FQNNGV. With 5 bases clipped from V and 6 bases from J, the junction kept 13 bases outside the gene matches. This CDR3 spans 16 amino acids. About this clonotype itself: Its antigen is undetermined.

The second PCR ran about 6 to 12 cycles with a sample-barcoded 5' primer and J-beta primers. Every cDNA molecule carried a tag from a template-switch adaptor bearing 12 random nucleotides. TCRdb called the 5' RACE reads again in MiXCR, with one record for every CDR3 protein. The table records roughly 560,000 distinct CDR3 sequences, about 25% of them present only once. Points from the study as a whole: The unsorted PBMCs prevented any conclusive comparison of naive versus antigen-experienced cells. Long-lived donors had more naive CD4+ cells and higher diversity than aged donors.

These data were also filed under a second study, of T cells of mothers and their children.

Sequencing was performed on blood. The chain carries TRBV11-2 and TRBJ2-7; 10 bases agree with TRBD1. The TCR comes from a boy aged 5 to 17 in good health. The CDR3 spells CASSGTGTGVLGEQYF. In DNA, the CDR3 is TGTGCCAGCAGCGGAACCGGGACAGGGGTTTTGGGCGAGCAGTACTTC.